This T cell receptor beta chain appears in the sequencing data of a study of PD-1 blockade in classical Hodgkin lymphoma. CDR3 length: 17 residues. CDR1 is SGHAT, CDR2 FQNNGV, per germline. The ends were cut back, 5 bases at V and 5 bases at J, with 22 bases in the middle. The time point: cycle 4 day 1 (C4D1), after 6 weeks of nivolumab. Following autologous stem cell transplantation, relapse occurred in every patient, and exposure to brentuximab vedotin varied. Magnetic negative selection purified CD4+ T cells from thawed PBMCs. Repertoires were generated with immunoSEQ multiplex PCR, while TCRdb's copy carries only in-frame clones and drops some. The table lists around 18,000 clones, roughly 80% of them singletons.

The chain combines TRBV11-2 with TRBJ2-1, with a tentative D call TRBD2 (6 bases). This material consisted of CD4+ T cells from blood, taken before the fourth cycle of nivolumab. This receptor was obtained from a human donor with classical Hodgkin lymphoma. The CDR3: CASSPRTIPTSNNEQFF. For the CDR3, the DNA is TGTGCCAGCAGCCCTCGGACTATACCAACGTCTAACAATGAGCAGTTCTTC.